This T cell receptor (beta chain) comes out of a study of T cell responses to AZD1222 COVID-19 vaccine. Unmatched junction bases numbered 7, after V lost 9 bases and J lost 4 bases. Looked up from germline, CDR1 is MNHEY and CDR2 is SVGAGI. This CDR3 comprises 13 residues. Study-wide findings and caveats: Seropositive AZD1222 recipients at baseline numbered only 6 or 7. Repertoires in all cases were sampled only once the peak T cell response had passed. Rises in breadth and depth of Spike-specific TCRs came after two AZD1222 doses.

Details on this clone: The antigen is not known.

Repertoires were generated with immunoSEQ multiplex PCR, while TCRdb's copy carries only in-frame clones and drops some. The sample holds about 72,000 clones, 86% seen once. The TCR was taken from an adult in good health. This chain joins TRBV6-5 and TRBJ1-1, with 8 bases matching TRBD1. The sequencing here drew on peripheral blood, taken on day 0 of AZD1222 vaccination. The CDR3 DNA follows: TGTGCCAGTTGGACAGGGATGCGCACTGAAGCTTTCTTT. This gives the protein CASWTGMRTEAFF.